The 28 T cell receptor beta chains in this list originate from one sample, sequenced in a study of cytotoxic CD8 clonotypes in ibrutinib-treated CLL (dated by TCRdb to the early 2020s). Library preparation was by the immunoSEQ multiplex PCR assay. Not all clones reach the TCRdb copy of this immuneACCESS table, which keeps in-frame sequences only. Checked studies attribute under half of the gap to unresolved V genes and leave the rest unexplained. The sample profile shows about 68,000 clones; under 70% of them were found once. 5.7% of the sample comes from the top ten. Interpreted using the paper, the time point label stands for: about eleven months on ibrutinib. The sample was PBMCs, taken after 12 months of ibrutinib treatment. These receptor sequences come from a human donor with chronic lymphocytic leukemia.

The chain uses TRBV5-8 and TRBJ1-1; unclear D gene. The CDR3 extends over 16 amino acids. The ends were cut back, 2 bases at V and 1 base at J, with 15 bases in the middle. Germline CDR1 and CDR2: SGHTS and YDEGEE. The CDR3 DNA is TGTGCCAGCAGCTTATCCCCCGGGGTGTGGAACACTGAAGCTTTCTTT. This translates into CASSLSPGVWNTEAFF.

This clone was seen only a few times. The V call is TRBV30, the J call TRBJ2-7; 7 bases line up with TRBD1. V lost 3 bases, J lost 3 bases, and 8 bases stayed unmatched. This CDR3 contains 14 residues. Looked up from germline, CDR1 is GTSNPN and CDR2 is SVGIG (reference sequence). CDR3 coding DNA: TGTGCCTGGAGGCGACAGGGAATTTACTACGAGCAGTACTTC. It translates to CAWRRQGIYYEQYF.

This sequence joins TRBV6-5 and TRBJ1-3; D is unclear. This CDR3 has 14 residues. CDR1 is MNHEY, CDR2 SVGAGI, per germline. V was pared by 4 bases and J by 2 bases, with 9 bases between. Written as DNA, the CDR3 is TGTGCCAGCAGTTTCCGAAGCGCTGGAAACACCATATATTTT. It yields the protein CASSFRSAGNTIYF.

V usage is TRBV7-7 and J usage is TRBJ2-3; D may match TRBD1 or TRBD2 (5 bases each). CDR3 size: 15 residues. With 4 bases removed from V and 0 bases from J, the gap between germline ends came to 11 bases. The germline gives CDR1 SSHAT, CDR2 FNYEAQ (reference sequence). The CDR3 DNA reads TGTGCCAGCAGCTCCCGTGGGGGTAGCACAGATACGCAGTATTTT. It translates to CASSSRGGSTDTQYF.

The rearrangement links TRBV19 to TRBJ1-5; 10 nucleotides align to TRBD1. Germline V CDR1 and CDR2: LNHDA, SQIVND (reference sequence). V shed 5 bases, J shed 0 bases, and the junction held 10 bases outside the gene matches. This CDR3 has 18 amino acids. CDR3 region: CASSRPMTGGNSNQPQHF. CDR3 bases: TGTGCCAGTAGTCGGCCTATGACAGGGGGCAATAGCAATCAGCCCCAGCATTTT. Full variable domain (outside the CDR3, taken from reference TRBV19 and TRBJ1-5): DGGITQSPKYLFRKEGQNVTLSCEQNLNHDAMYWYRQDPGQGLRLIYYSQIVNDFQKGDIAEGYSVSREKKESFPLTVTSAQKNPTAFYLCASSRPMTGGNSNQPQHFGDGTRLSIL.

Written as DNA, the CDR3 is TGTGCCAGTAGTCTGGCCAGGGTGGCGGATACGCAGTATTTT. Encoded protein: CASSLARVADTQYF. The V gene is TRBV19, the J gene TRBJ2-3; D is perhaps TRBD1 (5 bases). Per the germline V gene, CDR1 is LNHDA and CDR2 is SQIVND (reference sequence). This CDR3 has 14 residues. V was clipped by 5 bases and J by 6 bases, with 15 bases between them.

This clone was detected a few times. In DNA form, the CDR3 reads TGTGCCAGCAGTCTGGGGGTCTCCTACAATGAGCAGTTCTTC. This codes for CASSLGVSYNEQFF. The chain employs TRBV11-2 and TRBJ2-1; D is tentatively TRBD1 or TRBD2 (5 bases each). This CDR3 is built from 14 residues. Germline V lookup: CDR1 SGHAT, CDR2 FQNNGV. Trimming left V 6 bases short and J 0 bases short, with 9 bases between.

The chain links TRBV30 to TRBJ2-1; unclear D gene. Looked up from germline, CDR1 is GTSNPN and CDR2 is SVGIG (reference sequence). Trimming shortened V by 0 bases and J by 5 bases, and 11 bases separated the two germline ends. The CDR3 extends over 14 amino acids. Written as DNA, the CDR3 is TGTGCCTGGAGTGTAGCTGGGGTTGACAATGAGCAGTTCTTC. Its protein is CAWSVAGVDNEQFF.

The chain employs TRBV4-3 and TRBJ2-2; 7 bases map to TRBD2. The germline gives CDR1 LGHNA, CDR2 YSLEER. The CDR3 is made up of 17 amino acids. V lost 1 base, J lost 3 bases, and 8 bases stayed unmatched. CDR3 sequence (DNA): TGCGCCAGCAGCCAAGTTGCGAGCGGGACTTACACCGGGGAGCTGTTTTTT. Translation: CASSQVASGTYTGELFF.

The chain is built from TRBV9 and TRBJ2-5; the D is unclear. The CDR3 spans 13 residues. Germline-derived CDR1 and CDR2 are SGDLS and YYNGEE. V dropped 0 bases and J dropped 5 bases, with 8 bases sitting between them. CDR3 protein: CASSVAVFETQYF. The DNA for the CDR3 is TGTGCCAGCAGCGTAGCGGTGTTTGAGACCCAGTACTTC.

This chain connects TRBV6-1 to TRBJ1-5, with TRBD1 as a possible D gene (6 bases). The CDR3 sequence is 15 residues long. V gave up 3 bases and J gave up 2 bases, with 11 bases separating them. Germline-derived CDR1 and CDR2 are MNHNS and SASEGT. Here the CDR3 reads CASSEGADGNQPQHF. The CDR3 region has the DNA TGTGCCAGCAGTGAGGGGGCGGACGGCAATCAGCCCCAGCATTTT.

This clone was seen just once. The V gene is TRBV6-5, the J gene TRBJ2-5; 8 bases fit TRBD1. The CDR3 runs 14 residues. The V and J ends lost 5 bases and 5 bases, in that order; junction bases with no gene match: 7. Looked up from germline, CDR1 is MNHEY and CDR2 is SVGAGI. The CDR3 DNA is TGTGCCAGCAGTCAAGGACAGGGTCTGGAGACCCAGTACTTC. Protein: CASSQGQGLETQYF.

V gene TRBV30 combines with J gene TRBJ1-2; the D gene is possibly TRBD1 (6 bases). Trimming took 1 base from V and 0 from J, leaving 9 bases between them. CDR1 is GTSNPN, CDR2 SVGIG, per germline (reference sequence). This CDR3 region has 14 residues. The CDR3 loop is CAWSADRTNYGYTF. CDR3 sequence (DNA): TGTGCCTGGAGTGCTGACAGGACTAACTATGGCTACACCTTC.

The chain joins TRBV2 to TRBJ1-2; 10 bases line up with TRBD1. Germline V gives CDR1 SNHLY, CDR2 FYNNEI. The V segment lost 5 bases and the J segment 8 bases; nucleotides outside the gene matches: 11. The CDR3 sequence is 15 residues long. The CDR3 loop is CASSREGQGVSGYTF. Written as DNA, the CDR3 is TGTGCCAGCAGTAGAGAAGGACAGGGGGTGAGCGGCTACACCTTC.

This clone was seen once. The V call is TRBV2, the J call TRBJ2-1; 7 positions match TRBD2. V was clipped by 6 bases and J by 9 bases; unmatched bases: 5. In germline, CDR1 is SNHLY, CDR2 FYNNEI. CDR3 length: 12 amino acids. The chain's CDR3 is CASRGLVSEQFF. The CDR3 DNA reads TGTGCCAGCAGAGGACTAGTTTCTGAGCAGTTCTTC.

This chain links TRBV4-3 with TRBJ2-2; no reliable D call. This CDR3 is 13 amino acids long. Trimming took 1 base from V and 7 from J, leaving 7 bases between them. Germline V gene sequence: CDR1 LGHNA, CDR2 YSLEER. For the CDR3, the DNA is TGCGCCAGCAGCCAAGTGGTAGGCGGGGAGCTGTTTTTT. Its protein is CASSQVVGGELFF.

The chain combines TRBV11-1 with TRBJ2-1, with D tentatively TRBD2 (5 bases). The V and J ends lost 5 bases and 0 bases respectively, with 20 bases between them. The CDR3 consists of 18 residues. CDR1 and CDR2 from the germline V gene are SGHAT and FQDESV (reference sequence). CDR3 in amino acids: CASSKEVRVGSSYNEQFF. The CDR3 region has the DNA TGTGCCAGCAGCAAAGAGGTTCGAGTGGGGAGCTCCTACAATGAGCAGTTCTTC.

The chain carries TRBV29-1 and TRBJ1-1; D remains unclear. The CDR3 consists of 13 residues. Deletions cut 6 bases from V and 1 base from J, with 12 bases between. Germline V gene lookup returns CDR1 SQVTM and CDR2 ANQGSEA. The CDR3, as DNA: TGCAGCGTCTTGGGAGTCGCGAACACTGAAGCTTTCTTT. Its translation is CSVLGVANTEAFF.

The chain couples TRBV5-1 to TRBJ1-2; no clear D gene. CDR1 and CDR2 from the germline V gene are SGHRS and YFSETQ. This CDR3 region has 14 residues. V was trimmed by 1 base and J by 7 bases, leaving 14 bases between them. CDR3 bases: TGCGCCAGCAGCTTGTTGGCGGACCAAGGTGGCTACACCTTC. Protein product: CASSLLADQGGYTF.

This clone was observed a handful of times. CDR3 nucleotides: TGTGCCAGCAGCCTCTCTGGTGACTCTGGGGCCAACGTCCTGACTTTC. Residues: CASSLSGDSGANVLTF. The chain uses TRBV4-2 and TRBJ2-6; D is uncertain. V was shortened by 4 bases and J by 0 bases, with 10 bases between the two germline ends. The CDR3 has 16 amino acids. CDR1 and CDR2 from the germline V gene are LGHNA and YNFKEQ.

This chain uses TRBV4-3 with TRBJ2-5; 8 nucleotides line up with TRBD2. The CDR3 spans 15 residues. CDR1 and CDR2 (germline): LGHNA, YSLEER. Losses at the gene ends were 0 bases for V and 5 bases for J; bases not matched to a gene: 5. Here the CDR3 reads CASSQEGRGDETQYF. CDR3 in DNA: TGCGCCAGCAGCCAAGAGGGGCGGGGGGATGAGACCCAGTACTTC.

This clone was recorded only once. The chain couples TRBV6-1 to TRBJ2-3, with 7 nucleotides matching TRBD2. Trimming at V came to 9 bases and at J to 5 bases, leaving 11 bases not matched to a gene. The CDR3 length is 14 residues. Germline V gene lookup returns CDR1 MNHNS and CDR2 SASEGT. The CDR3 DNA sequence: TGTGCCAGTCCGAGCGGGACGCGCGGAGATACGCAGTATTTT. It specifies CASPSGTRGDTQYF.

V usage is TRBV30 and J usage is TRBJ2-5; either TRBD1 or TRBD2 may supply D (5 bases each). Germline CDR1 and CDR2: GTSNPN and SVGIG (reference sequence). Trimming took off 4 bases at V and 2 bases at J, with 14 bases between the two ends. CDR3 length equals 14 residues. The CDR3 DNA reads TGTGCCTGGAACGCCCCGGGGCAGCAAGAGACCCAGTACTTC. Its protein is CAWNAPGQQETQYF.

The chain is built from TRBV7-6 and TRBJ1-2; D may be TRBD1 (5 bases). V lost 5 bases and J 3 bases, leaving 10 bases between the germline ends. Germline V gives CDR1 SGHVS, CDR2 FNYEAQ. The CDR3 sequence is 13 residues long. This chain's CDR3 is CASSLDTDYGYTF. CDR3 nucleotides: TGTGCCAGCAGCCTGGACACCGACTATGGCTACACCTTC.

This clone was seen more than once but under ten times. The J gene is TRBJ1-3, the V gene TRBV6-5; a weak D match, TRBD1 (6 bases). The germline CDR1 and CDR2 sequences are MNHEY and SVGAGI. Trimming stripped 0 bases from V and 4 bases from J, with 10 bases between. This CDR3 spans 15 amino acids. CDR3 loop: CASSYSSGAGNTIYF. The CDR3 DNA is TGTGCCAGCAGTTACTCGTCAGGGGCAGGAAACACCATATATTTT.

The V gene is TRBV7-6, the J gene TRBJ1-6; 11 bases map to TRBD1. The CDR3 length is 18 residues. Trimming removed 0 bases from V and 9 bases from J; junction bases left unmatched: 10. Germline loops: CDR1 SGHVS, CDR2 FNYEAQ. The DNA of the CDR3 is TGTGCCAGCAGCTTAGCGATCGGACAGGGGGCGCAGGGTTCACCCCTCCACTTT. Translated, it gives CASSLAIGQGAQGSPLHF.

The gene calls are TRBV5-6 and TRBJ1-2; 7 bases are shared with TRBD1. The V gene end was trimmed by 4 bases and the J gene end by 4 bases; junction bases not matched to a gene: 4. Per germline, CDR1 SGHDT and CDR2 YYEEEE. This CDR3 has 13 amino acids. This CDR3 reads CASSRGGSYGYTF. The CDR3 DNA reads TGTGCCAGCAGCCGAGGGGGCTCCTATGGCTACACCTTC.

This clone was counted once. This sequence joins TRBV30 and TRBJ2-1; the match to TRBD1 covers 9 bases. The CDR3 sequence is 15 residues long. Germline CDR1 reads GTSNPN; CDR2 reads SVGIG (reference sequence). J was trimmed by 5 bases and V by 3 bases; bases with no gene match: 8. Here the CDR3 DNA reads TGTGCCTGGAGGAGGGACAGGGCATCAAACAATGAGCAGTTCTTC. It yields the protein CAWRRDRASNNEQFF.